This TCR beta chain appears in the sequencing data of a study of CD4 T cells in relation to SARS-CoV-2 and coronaviruses. As to this clone: Its antigen remains unidentified.

TCRdb's table, derived via immunoSEQ multiplex PCR, lists solely in-frame clones and lacks some. The table shows around 18,000 clones, with 70% to 80% occurring only once. Germline V gene lookup returns CDR1 SGHDT and CDR2 YYEEEE. With 4 bases removed from V and 1 base from J, the gap between germline ends came to 9 bases. There are 13 residues in the CDR3. Unexposed donor CD4+ T cells date from about 2011-2019, before the COVID-19 pandemic. After approximately ten days of culture, CD4+ T cells were isolated. Cultures received half-medium IL-2 refreshes on days 3 and 7. This TCR derives from a human donor in good health. The rearrangement uses TRBV5-6 and TRBJ2-7, with a tentative D call TRBD1 (5 bases). The sequencing input was CD4+ T cells from PBMCs, cultured in vitro. The CDR3 spells CASSPDTSYEQYF. The CDR3 bases are TGTGCCAGCAGCCCGGACACTTCCTACGAGCAGTACTTC.